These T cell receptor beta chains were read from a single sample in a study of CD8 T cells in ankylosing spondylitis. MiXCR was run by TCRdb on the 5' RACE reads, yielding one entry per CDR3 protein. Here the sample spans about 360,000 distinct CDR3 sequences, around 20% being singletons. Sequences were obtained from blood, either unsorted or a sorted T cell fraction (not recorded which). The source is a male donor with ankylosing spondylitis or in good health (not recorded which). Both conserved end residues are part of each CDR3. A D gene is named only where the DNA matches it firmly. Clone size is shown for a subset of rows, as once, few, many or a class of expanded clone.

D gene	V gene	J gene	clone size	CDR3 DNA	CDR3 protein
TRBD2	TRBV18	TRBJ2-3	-	TGTGCCAGCTCGGAGACTAGCGGGGCGACAGATACGCAGTATTTT	CASSETSGATDTQYF
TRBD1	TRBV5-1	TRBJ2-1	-	TGCGCCAGCAGCTTGGGGACAGGGGAACAGTACAATGAGCAGTTCTTC	CASSLGTGEQYNEQFF
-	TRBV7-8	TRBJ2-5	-	TGTGCCAGCAGCCAGCCCCTCGGGGAGAAAGAGACCCAGTACTTC	CASSQPLGEKETQYF
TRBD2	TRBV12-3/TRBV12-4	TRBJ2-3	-	TGTGCCACCCCACCCGAGCGGGGGCCCACAGATACGCAGTATTTT	CATPPERGPTDTQYF
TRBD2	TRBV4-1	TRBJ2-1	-	TGCGCCAGCAGCCAAGAACCCCCTAGCGGGCACAACAATGAGCAGTTCTTC	CASSQEPPSGHNNEQFF
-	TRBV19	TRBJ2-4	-	TGTGCCAGTAGCGTAACAGGGATTTTTGGCAAAAACATTCAGTACTTC	CASSVTGIFGKNIQYF
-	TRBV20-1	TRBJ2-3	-	TGCAGTGCGTGGGACACCCGAGGGGCAGATACGCAGTATTTT	CSAWDTRGADTQYF
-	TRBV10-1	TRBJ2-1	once	TGCGCCAGCAGTGAGTCGAACTCGGGGAATGAGCAGTTCTTC	CASSESNSGNEQFF
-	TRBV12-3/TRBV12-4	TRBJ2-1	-	TGTGCCAGCCAGGGGCCGGGGACCTCCGATTATTATGAGCAGTTCTTC	CASQGPGTSDYYEQFF
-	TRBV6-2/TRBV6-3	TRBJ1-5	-	TGTGCCAGCAGTTACCCTTACAATCAGCCCCAGCATTTT	CASSYPYNQPQHF
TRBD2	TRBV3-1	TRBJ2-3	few	TGTGCCAGCAGCCAAGATGAGCGACTAGCGGGCACAGATACGCAGTATTTT	CASSQDERLAGTDTQYF
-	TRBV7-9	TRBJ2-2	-	TGTGCCAGCAGCTTACCAGAAACGAACACCGGGGAGCTGTTTTTT	CASSLPETNTGELFF
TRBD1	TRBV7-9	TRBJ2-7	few	TGTGCCAGCAGCTGGCCCCGGGACAGTTCTCTCAACGAGCAGTACTTC	CASSWPRDSSLNEQYF
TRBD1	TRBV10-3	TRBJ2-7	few	TGTGCCATCAGTGAGGGGGGGACAGGGGCTCTACTGTTGTCCTACGAGCAGTACTTC	CAISEGGTGALLLSYEQYF
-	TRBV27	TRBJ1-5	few	TGTGCCAGCAGTTCTGTGGCGGCAAATCAGCCCCAGCATTTT	CASSSVAANQPQHF
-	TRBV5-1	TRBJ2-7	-	TGCGCCAGCAGCTTGGCGACAGGGACTACCTACGAGCAGTACTTC	CASSLATGTTYEQYF
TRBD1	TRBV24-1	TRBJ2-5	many	TGTGCCACCAGTGATTTGCGCCCGGGACAGTGGGGGTTCCAAGAGACCCAGTACTTC	CATSDLRPGQWGFQETQYF
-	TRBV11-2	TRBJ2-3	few	TGTGCCAGCAGCTTAGATTGGGGTACGCAGTATTTT	CASSLDWGTQYF
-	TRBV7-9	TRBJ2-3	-	TGTGCCAGCAGCTTAGGAGGGTTCTCCACAGATACGCAGTATTTT	CASSLGGFSTDTQYF
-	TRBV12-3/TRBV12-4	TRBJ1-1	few	TGTGCCAGCAGTTGGCAGCCTAGAGGGGCTGAAGCTTTCTTT	CASSWQPRGAEAFF
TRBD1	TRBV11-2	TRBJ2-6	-	TGTGCCAGCAGCTTAGAAGTGGGACAGGTCTCTGGGGCCAACGTCCTGACTTTC	CASSLEVGQVSGANVLTF
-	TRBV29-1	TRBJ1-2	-	TGCAGCGTTGTGACGGACCGTGGCTACACCTTC	CSVVTDRGYTF
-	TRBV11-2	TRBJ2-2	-	TGTGCCAGCAAGGGACTGAACACCGGGGAGCTGTTTTTT	CASKGLNTGELFF
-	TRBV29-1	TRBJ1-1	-	TGCAGCGTTACCATCCCCGGGGCTGAAGCTTTCTTT	CSVTIPGAEAFF
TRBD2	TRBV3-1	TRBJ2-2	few	TGTGCCAGCAGCCAAGATATGCGGCTAGCGGGGACCGGGGAGCTGTTTTTT	CASSQDMRLAGTGELFF
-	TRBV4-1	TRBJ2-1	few	TGCGCCAGCAGCCAAGGGGGAGTGGCCGACAATGAGCAGTTCTTC	CASSQGGVADNEQFF
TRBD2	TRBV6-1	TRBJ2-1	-	TGTGCCAGCAGGGCGGGGGAGCCAATGAGCTCCTACAATGAGCAGTTCTTC	CASRAGEPMSSYNEQFF
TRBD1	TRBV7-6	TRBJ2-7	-	TGTGCCAGCAGCAGCCAAATTACAGGGGGTCCCAACGAGCAGTACTTC	CASSSQITGGPNEQYF
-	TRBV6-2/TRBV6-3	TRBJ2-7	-	TGTGCCAGCAGTTACGTTCTAGGACAGCCGACCTACGAGCAGTACTTC	CASSYVLGQPTYEQYF
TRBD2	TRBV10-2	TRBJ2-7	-	TGCGCCAGCAGGGAGCGGGGGGCCTACGAGCAGTACTTC	CASRERGAYEQYF
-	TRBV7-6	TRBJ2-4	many	TGTGCCAGCAGCCTGGAGGGGGCCAGGGGCATTCAGTACTTC	CASSLEGARGIQYF
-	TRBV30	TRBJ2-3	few	TGTGCCTGGAGTGTAACGGGGGCGGGTGATACGCAGTATTTT	CAWSVTGAGDTQYF
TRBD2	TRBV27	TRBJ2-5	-	TGTGCCAGCAGTTCTGCACTAGCGGGGGGCCCCGGGGGTGTGACCCAGTACTTC	CASSSALAGGPGGVTQYF
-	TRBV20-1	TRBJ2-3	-	TGCAGTGCTAGGTGCGAGGATACGCAGTATTTT	CSARCEDTQYF
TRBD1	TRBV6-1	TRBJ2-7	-	TGTGCCAGCAGTACCACAGGGGAGCCCCTTGACGAGCAGTACTTC	CASSTTGEPLDEQYF